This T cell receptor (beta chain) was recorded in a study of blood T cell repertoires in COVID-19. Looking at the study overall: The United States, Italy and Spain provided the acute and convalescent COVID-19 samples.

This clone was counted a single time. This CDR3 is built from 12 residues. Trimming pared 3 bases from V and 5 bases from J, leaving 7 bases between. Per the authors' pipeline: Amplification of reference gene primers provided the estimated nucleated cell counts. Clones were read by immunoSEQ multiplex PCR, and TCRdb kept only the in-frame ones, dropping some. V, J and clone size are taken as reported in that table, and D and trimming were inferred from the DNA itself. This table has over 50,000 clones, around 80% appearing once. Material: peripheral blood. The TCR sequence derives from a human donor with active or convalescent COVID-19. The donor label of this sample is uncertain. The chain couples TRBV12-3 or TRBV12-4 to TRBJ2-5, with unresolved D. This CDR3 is CASSLFRETQYF. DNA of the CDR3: TGTGCCAGCAGTTTGTTCCGGGAGACCCAGTACTTC.